This TCR beta chain was identified during a study of tumor-infiltrating lymphocytes in primary liver carcinoma. Reverse transcription of approximately 500 ng total RNA with a constant-region primer produced TCR beta cDNA. TCR beta libraries came from three nested multiplex PCR rounds using slightly modified ARM-PCR. It was with TRBV1-TRBV30 forward primers and a C-beta reverse primer that the first two PCR rounds were run, at roughly 9 cycles each. TCRdb re-called the multiplex PCR reads through MiXCR, storing one row per CDR3 protein. The sample contains 75,000 to 90,000 distinct CDR3 sequences, around 70% of which appear only once. Study results and caveats: Blood's top-250-clone fraction was significantly lower than that of tumors (p = 0.039).

Co-extraction of RNA and DNA was performed on about 20-32 mg of unsorted bulk tissue. Germline V gene lookup returns CDR1 MNHNY and CDR2 SVGAGI (reference sequence). This CDR3 region has 16 residues. With respect to this clonotype: Its target is unknown. The junction differs from germline at one of its ends, possibly a read error.

This sequence originates from a man aged 35 to 55 with primary liver carcinoma and hepatitis B virus infection. The sequenced material came from liver tumor tissue from sampling region 1. Subset reported: tumor region T1, superior pole. This chain uses TRBV6-6 with TRBJ2-7; 8 nucleotides agree with TRBD2. This CDR3 is CASSYSSPAGAYEQYF. For the CDR3, the DNA is TGTGCCAGCAGTTACTCGAGCCCAGCGGGAGCCTACGAGCAGTACTTT.